This T cell receptor (beta chain) was recorded in a study of response to subunit inactivated influenza vaccine. Whole-study results and caveats: Researchers suggested that each seasonal influenza vaccination recruits few new T cells.

MiXCR, run by TCRdb on the RT-PCR reads, gives a single entry per CDR3 protein. Altogether roughly 670,000 distinct CDR3 sequences are present, 14% being singletons, with the ten largest covering less than 8.5%. This clonotype was seen a handful of times. Its antigen is as yet unknown. The TCR was taken from a man aged 50-60 years who received an inactivated influenza vaccine. The sample here was PBMCs from blood, taken 14 days before vaccination.

The CDR3 loop is CASSRDQTTQYF. The DNA for the CDR3 is TGTGCCAGCAGCCGGGACCAAACGACCCAGTACTTC. This chain joins TRBV5-4 and TRBJ2-5, with D possibly called TRBD1 or TRBD2 (5 bases each). V gave up 4 bases and J gave up 7 bases, with 11 bases separating them. Germline-derived CDR1 and CDR2 are SGHNT and YYREEE (reference sequence). The length of the CDR3 is 12 residues.